The 4 T cell receptor beta chains given below trace back to one sample, sequenced in a study of T cell changes during pregnancy in multiple sclerosis (dated 2019 in TCRdb). Library method: the immunoSEQ multiplex PCR assay. TCRdb limited this immuneACCESS table to in-frame rearrangements with V and J called. A share of clones is missing; checked studies link under half to unresolved V genes, and the rest is unexplained. Present in this sample are some 28,000 clones, 85% to 90% of which were seen just once. The top ten hold 3% to 4% of the sample. The specimen comprised CD4+ T cells from peripheral blood mononuclear cells, sampled in the first trimester of pregnancy. These receptors were collected from a female donor in good health, enrolled as a control in a pregnancy study.

This chain connects TRBV27 to TRBJ2-3; D is unresolved. The germline V gene has CDR1 MNHEY and CDR2 SMNVEV (reference sequence). V dropped 5 bases and J dropped 2 bases, with 11 bases sitting between them. CDR3 length: 14 residues. DNA for the CDR3: TGTGCCAGCAGTCCTAACTTGTCCACAGATACGCAGTATTTT. It specifies CASSPNLSTDTQYF.

The gene calls are TRBV29-1 and TRBJ1-1; a weak D match, TRBD1 (6 bases). The CDR3 is 12 residues long. Germline CDR1 reads SQVTM; CDR2 reads ANQGSEA. V shed 5 bases and J shed 1 base, with 8 bases lying between them. Written as DNA, the CDR3 is TGCAGCGTTCAGGGGTGGAACACTGAAGCTTTCTTT. This encodes CSVQGWNTEAFF.

The chain joins TRBV19 to TRBJ1-1; TRBD1 agrees at 7 bases. Germline lookup yields CDR1 LNHDA and CDR2 SQIVND (reference sequence). The CDR3 has 13 amino acids. The V and J ends lost 6 bases and 4 bases, in that order; junction bases with no gene match: 5. CDR3 protein: CASSDRVSTEAFF. In nucleotides, the CDR3 is TGTGCCAGTAGCGACAGGGTAAGCACTGAAGCTTTCTTT.

The chain links TRBV5-1 to TRBJ2-3; D not resolved. Looked up from germline, CDR1 is SGHRS and CDR2 is YFSETQ. V dropped 5 bases and J dropped 6 bases, with 13 bases sitting between them. The CDR3 is made up of 13 amino acids. CDR3 DNA sequence: TGCGCCAGCAGATTTCAGGATTCGGATACGCAGTATTTT. Protein product: CASRFQDSDTQYF.